Each of the 5 T cell receptor beta chains below was sequenced from the same sample in a study of Ad26.COV2.S vaccination and SARS-CoV-2 variants. Treatment noted: around 19 received Ad26.COV2.S at low or high dose, single or two shots; about 5 received placebo; per-sample allocation not given. Day 63 after the first injection of vaccine or placebo was the sampling time. Clones were read by immunoSEQ multiplex PCR, and TCRdb kept only the in-frame ones, dropping some. The sample lists around 420,000 clones; approximately 88% were seen once. Sequencing used peripheral blood, obtained in a trial of Ad26.COV2.S vaccine versus placebo. Receptors were obtained from a person aged 18 to 65 who received the Ad26.COV2.S COVID-19 vaccine or a placebo.

This clone was counted only a few times. The chain links TRBV11-1 to TRBJ2-7; 7 nucleotides line up with TRBD2. Germline V gene sequence: CDR1 SGHAT, CDR2 FQDESV (reference sequence). The CDR3 runs 15 residues. Trimming removed 8 bases from V and 1 base from J; junction bases left unmatched: 11. CDR3: CASQGAGAGSYEQYF. CDR3 DNA: TGTGCCAGCCAAGGGGCGGGAGCGGGGTCCTACGAGCAGTACTTC.

This clone was detected only once. The chain uses TRBV5-5 and TRBJ2-3; 7 positions match TRBD2. The V and J ends lost 3 bases and 1 base, in that order; junction bases with no gene match: 8. Germline CDR1 reads SGHKS; CDR2 reads YYEKEE (reference sequence). The CDR3 consists of 16 residues. The DNA of the CDR3 is TGTGCCAGCAGCTCCTACACTAGCGTCCGCACAGATACGCAGTATTTT. This translates into CASSSYTSVRTDTQYF.

This sequence joins TRBV29-1 and TRBJ2-3; TRBD2 aligns across 12 bases. J lost 7 bases, V lost 3 bases, and 14 bases had no gene match. The CDR3 runs 17 residues. Per germline, CDR1 SQVTM and CDR2 ANQGSEA. The CDR3 spells CSVDEGSTSGGKNTQYF. The CDR3 region has the DNA TGCAGCGTTGATGAGGGTTCGACTAGCGGGGGTAAGAATACGCAGTATTTT.

The chain links TRBV10-1 to TRBJ1-2; 9 bases map to TRBD1. Trimming took 7 bases from V and 2 from J; bases not matched to a gene: 11. The V gene's germline CDR1 is WNHNN and CDR2 SYGVQD (reference sequence). The CDR3 totals 16 residues. The CDR3 DNA sequence: TGCGCCAGCACAGAGACGGGACAGGGTTGCAACTATGGCTACACCTTC. It translates to CASTETGQGCNYGYTF.

This clone was counted once. This chain uses TRBV19 with TRBJ2-7; weak D call: TRBD2 (6 bases). The V end lost 5 bases, the J end lost 0 bases, and 11 bases lay between the germline ends. The CDR3 extends over 14 amino acids. The germline V gene encodes CDR1 LNHDA and CDR2 SQIVND (reference sequence). CDR3 DNA: TGTGCCAGTAGTTTGGCGGGGAGCTCCTACGAGCAGTACTTC. It is translated as CASSLAGSSYEQYF.